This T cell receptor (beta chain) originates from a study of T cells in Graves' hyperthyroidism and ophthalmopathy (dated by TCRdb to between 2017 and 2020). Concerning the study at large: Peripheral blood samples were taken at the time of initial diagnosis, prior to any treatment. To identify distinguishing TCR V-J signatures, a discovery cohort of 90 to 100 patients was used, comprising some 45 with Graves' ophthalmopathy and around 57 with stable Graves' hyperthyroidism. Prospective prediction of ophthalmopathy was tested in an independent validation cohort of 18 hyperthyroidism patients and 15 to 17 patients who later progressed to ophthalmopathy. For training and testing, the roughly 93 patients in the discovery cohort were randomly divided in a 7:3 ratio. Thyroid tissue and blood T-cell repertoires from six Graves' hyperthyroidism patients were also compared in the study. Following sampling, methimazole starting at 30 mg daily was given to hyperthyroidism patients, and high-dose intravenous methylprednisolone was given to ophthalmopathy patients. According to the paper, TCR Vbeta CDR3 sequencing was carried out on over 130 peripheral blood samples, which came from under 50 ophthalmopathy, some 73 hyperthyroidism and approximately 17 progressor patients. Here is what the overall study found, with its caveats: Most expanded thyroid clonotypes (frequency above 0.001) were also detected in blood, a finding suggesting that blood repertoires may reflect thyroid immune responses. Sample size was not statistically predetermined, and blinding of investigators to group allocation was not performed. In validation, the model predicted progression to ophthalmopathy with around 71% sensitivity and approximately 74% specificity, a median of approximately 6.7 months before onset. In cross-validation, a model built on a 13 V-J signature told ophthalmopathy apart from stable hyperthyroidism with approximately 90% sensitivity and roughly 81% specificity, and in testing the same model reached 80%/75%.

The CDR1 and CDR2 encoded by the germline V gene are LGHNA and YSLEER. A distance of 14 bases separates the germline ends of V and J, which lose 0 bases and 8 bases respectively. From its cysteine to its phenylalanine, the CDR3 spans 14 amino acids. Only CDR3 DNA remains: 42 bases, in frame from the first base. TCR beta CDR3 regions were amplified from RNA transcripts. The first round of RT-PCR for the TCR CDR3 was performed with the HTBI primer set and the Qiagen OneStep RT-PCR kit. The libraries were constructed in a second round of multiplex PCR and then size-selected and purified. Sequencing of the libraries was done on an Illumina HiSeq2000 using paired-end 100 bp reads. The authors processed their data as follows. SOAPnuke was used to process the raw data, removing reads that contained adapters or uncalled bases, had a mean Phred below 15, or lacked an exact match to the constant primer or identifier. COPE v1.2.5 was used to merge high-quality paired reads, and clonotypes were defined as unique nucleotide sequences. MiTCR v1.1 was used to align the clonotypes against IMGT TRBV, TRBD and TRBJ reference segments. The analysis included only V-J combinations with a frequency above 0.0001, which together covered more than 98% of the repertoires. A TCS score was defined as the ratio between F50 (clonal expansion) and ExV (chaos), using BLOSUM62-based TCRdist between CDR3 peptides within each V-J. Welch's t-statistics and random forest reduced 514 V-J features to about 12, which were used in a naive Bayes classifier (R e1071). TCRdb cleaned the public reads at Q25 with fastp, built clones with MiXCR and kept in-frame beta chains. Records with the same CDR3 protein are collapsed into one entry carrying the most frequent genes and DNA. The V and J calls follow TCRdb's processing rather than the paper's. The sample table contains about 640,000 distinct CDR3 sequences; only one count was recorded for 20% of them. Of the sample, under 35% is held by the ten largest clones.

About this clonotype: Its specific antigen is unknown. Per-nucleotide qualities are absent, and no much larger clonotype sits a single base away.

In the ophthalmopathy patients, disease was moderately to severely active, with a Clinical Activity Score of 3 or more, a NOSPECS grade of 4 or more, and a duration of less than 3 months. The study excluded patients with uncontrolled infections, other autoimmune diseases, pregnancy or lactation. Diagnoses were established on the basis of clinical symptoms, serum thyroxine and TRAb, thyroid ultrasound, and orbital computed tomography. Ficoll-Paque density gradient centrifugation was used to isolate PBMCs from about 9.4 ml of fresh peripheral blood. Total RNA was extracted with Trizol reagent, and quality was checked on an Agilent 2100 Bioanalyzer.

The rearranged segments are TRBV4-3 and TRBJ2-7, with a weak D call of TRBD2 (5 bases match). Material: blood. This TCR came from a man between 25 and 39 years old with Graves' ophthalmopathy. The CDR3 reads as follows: CASSQETGSSQQYF. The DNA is TGCGCCAGCAGCCAAGAAACGGGATCTTCACAGCAGTACTTC.